This T cell receptor (beta chain) was identified during a study of identical twins. Study-wide results and limits: Out-of-frame alpha sequences shared by twins were enriched for low generation probability. For cord blood, abundant beta clonotypes had fewer insertions, unlike memory repertoires, which showed none. Not following the same donors, the study drew its conclusions from cross-sectional statistical analysis.

Each donor was a healthy Caucasian. This clonotype has just one count. Its antigen is still unknown. TCRdb itself ran the 5' RACE reads through MiXCR, one entry per CDR3 protein. This sample has 1,800,000 or so distinct CDR3 sequences, with roughly a third found just once. This TCR came from a newborn girl in good health. Material for sequencing was cord blood.

The chain's CDR3 is CASRVAVGATGELFF. CDR3 bases: TGTGCCAGCAGGGTAGCGGTGGGGGCCACCGGGGAGCTGTTTTTT. This rearrangement joins TRBV12-3 or TRBV12-4 to TRBJ2-2; D possibly uses TRBD1 or TRBD2 (6 bases each). V lost 6 bases and J 4 bases, leaving 15 bases between the germline ends. CDR3 size: 15 residues.